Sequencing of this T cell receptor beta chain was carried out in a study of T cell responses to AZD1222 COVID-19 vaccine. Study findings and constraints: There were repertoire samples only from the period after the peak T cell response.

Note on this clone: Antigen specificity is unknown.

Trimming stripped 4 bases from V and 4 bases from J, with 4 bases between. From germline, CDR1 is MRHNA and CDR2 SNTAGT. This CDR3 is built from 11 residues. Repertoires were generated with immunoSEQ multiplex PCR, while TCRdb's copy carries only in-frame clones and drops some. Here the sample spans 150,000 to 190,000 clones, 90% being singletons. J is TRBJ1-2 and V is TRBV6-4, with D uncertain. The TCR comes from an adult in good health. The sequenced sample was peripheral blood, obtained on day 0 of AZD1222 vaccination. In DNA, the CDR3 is TGTGCCAGCAGTGGGGGCTATGGCTACACCTTC. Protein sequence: CASSGGYGYTF.